What follows are 6 T cell receptor beta chains derived from one specimen sequenced in a study of blood T cell repertoires in COVID-19. Produced via immunoSEQ multiplex PCR; TCRdb's table is partial and in-frame only. Of roughly 52,000 clones listed, 86% are singletons. The sequenced sample consisted of peripheral blood. The receptor set was obtained from a woman over 75 with acute or convalescent COVID-19.

The J gene is TRBJ2-1, the V gene TRBV2, with 7 bases identical to TRBD1. J was trimmed by 9 bases and V by 2 bases; bases with no gene match: 10. The CDR3 loop spans 15 amino acids. Germline V gene sequence: CDR1 SNHLY, CDR2 FYNNEI. Here the CDR3 DNA reads TGTGCCAGCAGTGAAACAGGGGCTTTCATCGGTGAGCAGTTCTTC. Its protein product is CASSETGAFIGEQFF. The complete variable domain, with remaining parts taken from reference TRBV2 and TRBJ2-1, reads EPEVTQTPSHQVTQMGQEVILRCVPISNHLYFYWYRQILGQKVEFLVSFYNNEISEKSEIFDDQFSVERPDGSNFTLKIRSTKLEDSAMYFCASSETGAFIGEQFFGPGTRLTVL.

This chain links TRBV6-1 with TRBJ1-2; possibly TRBD1 for D (5 bases). The CDR3 is made up of 16 amino acids. Germline V gene sequence: CDR1 MNHNS, CDR2 SASEGT. The V end was cut by 0 bases, the J end by 0 bases, with 11 bases between. The CDR3 sequence is CASSEAPGDPNYGYTF. In DNA, the CDR3 is TGTGCCAGCAGTGAAGCTCCGGGGGATCCTAACTATGGCTACACCTTC.

This rearrangement joins TRBV5-1 to TRBJ2-5, with 7 positions matching TRBD1. CDR1 SGHRS and CDR2 YFSETQ come from the germline V gene. CDR3 length: 15 residues. J was trimmed by 3 bases and V by 3 bases; bases with no gene match: 8. The CDR3 here is CASSWDGTAKETQYF. As DNA, the CDR3 is TGCGCCAGCAGCTGGGACGGGACAGCAAAAGAGACCCAGTACTTC. The variable domain in full, completed from reference TRBV5-1 and TRBJ2-5, reads KAGVTQTPRYLIKTRGQQVTLSCSPISGHRSVSWYQQTPGQGLQFLFEYFSETQRNKGNFPGRFSGRQFSNSRSEMNVSTLELGDSALYLCASSWDGTAKETQYFGPGTRLLVL.

This chain links TRBV29-1 with TRBJ2-1; D not resolved. The CDR3 contains 12 residues. The V gene's germline CDR1 is SQVTM and CDR2 ANQGSEA. Trimming removed 5 bases from V and 0 bases from J, with 5 bases in between. The CDR3 nucleotides are TGCAGCGTTACCGGCTCCTACAATGAGCAGTTCTTC. This sequence encodes CSVTGSYNEQFF.

V is TRBV9 and J is TRBJ2-2, with TRBD1 as a possible D gene (5 bases). Trimming pared 4 bases from V and 6 bases from J, leaving 13 bases between. The CDR3 totals 14 residues. Germline loops: CDR1 SGDLS, CDR2 YYNGEE. This CDR3 reads CASSQGQQAGELFF. The DNA of the CDR3 is TGTGCCAGCAGCCAAGGACAACAGGCCGGGGAGCTGTTTTTT.

The chain has TRBV19 and TRBJ2-1; 11 bases line up with TRBD2. This CDR3 is built from 15 residues. V was pared by 4 bases and J by 5 bases, with 4 bases of the junction left unmatched. Germline lookup yields CDR1 LNHDA and CDR2 SQIVND (reference sequence). The CDR3 reads CASSTLAGGDNEQFF. As DNA, the CDR3 is TGTGCCAGTAGTACCCTAGCGGGGGGAGACAATGAGCAGTTCTTC.